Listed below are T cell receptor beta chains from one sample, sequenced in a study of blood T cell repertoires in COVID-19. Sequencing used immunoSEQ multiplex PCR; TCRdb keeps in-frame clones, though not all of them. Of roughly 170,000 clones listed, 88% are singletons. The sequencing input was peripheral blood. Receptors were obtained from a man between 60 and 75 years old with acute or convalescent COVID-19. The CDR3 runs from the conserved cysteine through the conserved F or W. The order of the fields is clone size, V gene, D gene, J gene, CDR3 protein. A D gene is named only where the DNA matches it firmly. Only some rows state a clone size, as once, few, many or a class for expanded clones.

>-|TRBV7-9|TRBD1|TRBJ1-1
CASSLVAGSTGIMNTEAFF
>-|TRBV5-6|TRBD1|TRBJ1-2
CASSFVRGIGYTF
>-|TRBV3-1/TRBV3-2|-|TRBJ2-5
CASCNRPHKTQYF
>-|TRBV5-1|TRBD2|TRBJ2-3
CASSPGDSGGPTDTQYF
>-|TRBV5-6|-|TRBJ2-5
CASSFYRVGETQYF
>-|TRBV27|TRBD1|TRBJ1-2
CASSSTGNYGYTF
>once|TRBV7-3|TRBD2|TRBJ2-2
CASSLTPLGLGTTAGELFF
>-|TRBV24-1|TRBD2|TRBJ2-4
CATSDSGADIQYF
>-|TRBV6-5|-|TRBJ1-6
CAGNQAGLPLHF
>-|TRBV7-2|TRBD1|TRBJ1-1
CASSFRGPVGRAFF
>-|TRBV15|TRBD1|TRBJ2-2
CATSRDRGPVTGELFF
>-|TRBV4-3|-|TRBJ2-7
CASSQVWGDEQYF
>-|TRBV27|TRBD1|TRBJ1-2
CASSLFDRGNGYTF
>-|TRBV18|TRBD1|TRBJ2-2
CASSFRQGAVTGELFF
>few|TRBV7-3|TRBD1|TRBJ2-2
CASSWTGESGELFF
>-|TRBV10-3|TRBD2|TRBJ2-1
CAASSRAGENNEQFF
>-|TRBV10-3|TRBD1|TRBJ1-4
CAISESGGTGGRGNEKLFF
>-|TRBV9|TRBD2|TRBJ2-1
CASSHVTSGNNEQFF
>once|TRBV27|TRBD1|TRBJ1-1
CASSLRQGTLNTEAFF
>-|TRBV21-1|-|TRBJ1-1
CASWKDGGKGAFF
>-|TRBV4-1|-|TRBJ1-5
CASSQVAEGRSNQPQHF
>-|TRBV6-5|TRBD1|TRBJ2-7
CASSRLRTGGEQYF
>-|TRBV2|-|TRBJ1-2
CASNEEGASDTF
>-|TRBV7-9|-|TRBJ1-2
CASSQREPPYGYTF
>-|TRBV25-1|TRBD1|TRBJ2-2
CASSKTGTANTGELFF
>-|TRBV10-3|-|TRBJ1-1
CATLQGLNTEAFF
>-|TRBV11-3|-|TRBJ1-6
CASSAEVDSPLHF
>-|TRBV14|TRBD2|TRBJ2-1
CASSQLTSGSNEQFF
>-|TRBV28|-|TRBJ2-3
CASSFQGTDTQYF
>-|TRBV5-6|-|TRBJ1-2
CASSFRYRVSLDYGYTF
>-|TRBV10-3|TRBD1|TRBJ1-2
CAISVGQGFNGYTF
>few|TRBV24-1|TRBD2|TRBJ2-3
CATSALTSGSADTQYF
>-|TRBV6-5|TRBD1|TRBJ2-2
CASSYLGTGLTGELFF
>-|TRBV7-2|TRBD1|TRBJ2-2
CASSSRQGANTGELFF
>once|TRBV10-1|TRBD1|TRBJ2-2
CASMDRTRSRAGELFF
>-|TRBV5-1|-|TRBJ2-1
CASSTESTAGYNEQFF
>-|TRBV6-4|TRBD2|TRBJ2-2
CASSRLAGGPANTGELFF
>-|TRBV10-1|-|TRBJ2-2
CASRPTGNTGELFF
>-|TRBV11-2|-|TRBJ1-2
CASSLDPGERGYTF
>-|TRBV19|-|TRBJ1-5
CASSISPGHGNQPQHF
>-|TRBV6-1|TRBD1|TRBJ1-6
CASSDRTGGLYSPLHF
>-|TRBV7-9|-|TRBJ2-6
CASSFHTGSYGANVLTF
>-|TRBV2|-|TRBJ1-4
CASNLGTTNEKLFF
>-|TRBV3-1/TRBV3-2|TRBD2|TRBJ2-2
CASSQAAGGPGELFF
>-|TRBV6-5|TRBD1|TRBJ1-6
CASSRGQGNSPLHF
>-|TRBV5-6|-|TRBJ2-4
CASSQRGIEAKNIQYF
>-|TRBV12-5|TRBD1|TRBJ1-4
CASGLVLGQGPNEKLFF
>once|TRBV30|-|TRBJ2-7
CAWSAPGTAPTYEQYF
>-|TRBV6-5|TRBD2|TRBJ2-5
CASRASGQETQYF
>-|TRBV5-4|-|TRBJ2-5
CASSFGLGGTQYF
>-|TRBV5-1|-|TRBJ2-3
CASSPGAGNTQYF
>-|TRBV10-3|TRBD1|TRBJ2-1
CAISGRTGTVSEQFF
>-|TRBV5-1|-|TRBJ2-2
CASSLLQGGAGELFF
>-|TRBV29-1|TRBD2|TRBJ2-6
CSVDSRGVSSGANVLTF